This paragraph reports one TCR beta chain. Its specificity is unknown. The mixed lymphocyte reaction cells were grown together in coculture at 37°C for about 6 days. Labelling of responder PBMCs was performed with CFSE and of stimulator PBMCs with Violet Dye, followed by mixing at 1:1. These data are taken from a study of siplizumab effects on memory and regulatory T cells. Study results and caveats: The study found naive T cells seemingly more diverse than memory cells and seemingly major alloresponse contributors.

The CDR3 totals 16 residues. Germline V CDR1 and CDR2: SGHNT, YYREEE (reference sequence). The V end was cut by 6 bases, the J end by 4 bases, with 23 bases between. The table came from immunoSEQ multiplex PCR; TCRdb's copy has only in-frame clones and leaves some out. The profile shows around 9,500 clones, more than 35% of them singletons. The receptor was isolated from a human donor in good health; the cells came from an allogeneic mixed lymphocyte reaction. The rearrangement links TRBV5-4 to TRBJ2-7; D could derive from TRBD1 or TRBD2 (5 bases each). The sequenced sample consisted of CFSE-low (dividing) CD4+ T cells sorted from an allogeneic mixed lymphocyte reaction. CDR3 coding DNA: TGTGCCAGCACCGGCTTCGGGGCTTCGGGTCCGTACGAGCAGTACTTC. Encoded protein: CASTGFGASGPYEQYF.